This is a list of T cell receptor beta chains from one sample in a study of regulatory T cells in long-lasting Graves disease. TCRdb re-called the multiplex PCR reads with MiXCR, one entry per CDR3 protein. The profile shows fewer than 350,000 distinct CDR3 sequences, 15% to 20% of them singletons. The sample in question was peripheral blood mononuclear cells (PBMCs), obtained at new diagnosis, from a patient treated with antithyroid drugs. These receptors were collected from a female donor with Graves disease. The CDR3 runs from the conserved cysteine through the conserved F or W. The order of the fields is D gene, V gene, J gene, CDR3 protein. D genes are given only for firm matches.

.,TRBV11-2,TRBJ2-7,CASSYLFGDGAYEQYF
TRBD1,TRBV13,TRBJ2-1,CASSRDRLNNEQFF
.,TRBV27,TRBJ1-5,CASSPDTNQPQHF
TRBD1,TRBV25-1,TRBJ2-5,CASTPGQGKETQYF
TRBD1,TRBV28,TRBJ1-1,CASGLDREAFF
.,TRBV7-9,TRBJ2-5,CASSSSGQQETQYF
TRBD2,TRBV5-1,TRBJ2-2,CASSPSAGGPSGELFF
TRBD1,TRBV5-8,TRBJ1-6,CASSREDRGDSPLHF
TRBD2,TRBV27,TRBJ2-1,CASSFGTSGRGSNEQFF
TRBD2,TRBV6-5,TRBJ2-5,CASSWTSGTAQETQYF
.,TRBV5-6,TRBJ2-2,CASSLGTAGELFF
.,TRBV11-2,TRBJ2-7,CASSFLADSSYEQYF
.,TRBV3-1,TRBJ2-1,CASSPRGSSSYNEQFF
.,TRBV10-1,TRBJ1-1,CASGRADTEAFF
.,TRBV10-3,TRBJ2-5,CAISGSGAIPQETQYF
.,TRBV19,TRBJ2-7,CASSMGPKQYF
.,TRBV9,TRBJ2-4,CASSGPRTKNIQYF
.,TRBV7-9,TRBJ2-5,CASSPGGGRGETQYF
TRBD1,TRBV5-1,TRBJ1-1,CASSSGDRPHTEAFF
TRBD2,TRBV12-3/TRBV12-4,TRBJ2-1,CASRATGTSNDEQFF
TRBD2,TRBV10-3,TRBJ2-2,CAIGRLTGGTNTGELFF
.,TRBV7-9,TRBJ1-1,CASSPPLTPTEAFF
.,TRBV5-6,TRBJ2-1,CASSSTLSRSNEQFF
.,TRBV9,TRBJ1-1,CASSVVPQNTEAFF
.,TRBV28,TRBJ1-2,CASGPLAGVGTGYTF